The 2 T cell receptor beta chains presented below share a single source sample, sequenced in a study of regulatory dendritic cells for organ transplantation. TCRdb's copy holds only in-frame clones and misses some; the assay was immunoSEQ multiplex PCR. The sample shows tens of thousands of clones, roughly 80% of them seen only once. The material sequenced was naive CD4+ T cells from blood. The subset here: CD45RA+ naive T cells. The receptors originated from a human donor in good health.

V is TRBV7-8 and J is TRBJ2-1; 10 bases fit TRBD1. This CDR3 has 15 residues. The germline V gene has CDR1 SGHVS and CDR2 FQNEAQ. V was clipped by 6 bases and J by 3 bases; unmatched bases: 5. CDR3 loop: CASRTTGGDYNEQFF. The DNA for the CDR3 is TGTGCCAGCAGAACGACAGGGGGCGACTACAATGAGCAGTTCTTC. The whole variable domain, remainder taken from reference TRBV7-8 and TRBJ2-1, is GAGVSQSPRYKVAKRGQDVALRCDPISGHVSLFWYQQALGQGPEFLTYFQNEAQLDKSGLPSDRFFAERPEGSVSTLKIQRTQQEDSAVYLCASRTTGGDYNEQFFGPGTRLTVL.

This chain uses TRBV5-4 with TRBJ2-7; possibly TRBD1 for D (5 bases). Germline V gene lookup returns CDR1 SGHNT and CDR2 YYREEE (reference sequence). V lost 5 bases to trimming and J lost 2 bases, with 14 bases between them. The CDR3 is made up of 14 amino acids. The CDR3 DNA reads as TGTGCCAGCAGAAGGCAAGGGGCCCCCTACGAGCAGTACTTC. Its translation is CASRRQGAPYEQYF.